In its sample, the clone carrying this TCR beta chain was seen many times. What it binds is not known. Amplification targeted TCR beta CDR3 regions from RNA transcripts. The study used the HTBI primer set for a first-round RT-PCR of the TCR CDR3. TCRdb fed the multiplex PCR reads into MiXCR, producing one record per CDR3 protein. This sample has about 270,000 distinct CDR3 sequences, with 20% to 30% found just once. CDR1 and CDR2 (germline): MDHEN, SYDVKM. The CDR3 runs to 16 residues. The junction had 11 bases not matched to a gene; V was cut back by 5 bases and J by 6 bases. This sample is drawn from a study of T cells in Graves' hyperthyroidism and ophthalmopathy. Findings and caveats of the study: Ophthalmopathy was distinguished from stable hyperthyroidism by 13 V-J signatures.

Patients between 18 and 65 years old had hyperthyroidism, newly diagnosed and lasting under 2 months. The sample, blood from the first hyperthyroidism diagnosis, precedes any ophthalmopathy symptoms. Sequenced material: blood. This sequence joins TRBV28 and TRBJ2-7; 12 nucleotides align to TRBD2. The TCR comes from a man between 35 and 55 years old with Graves' hyperthyroidism that later progressed to Graves' ophthalmopathy. CDR3 residues: CASSPPLTSGSFEQYF. CDR3 nucleotides: TGTGCCAGCAGTCCACCGTTGACTAGCGGGAGCTTCGAGCAGTACTTC.